The table lists the clone carrying this T cell receptor (beta chain) with many counts. Its antigen is undetermined. With 10-nucleotide random UMIs included, cDNA was synthesized by 5'RACE. Every sequencing run returned over 190 million TCR-beta sequences, which were derived from 15-18 subjects. TCRdb re-derived calls from the 5' RACE reads in MiXCR, one entry per CDR3 protein. The repertoire has some 87,000 distinct CDR3 sequences, approximately 13% of them found once; the top ten carry 5%. The data were taken from a study of neurological immune-mediated disorders. V was cut by 1 base and J by 3 bases, with 6 bases left in between. Germline-derived CDR1 and CDR2 are MDHEN and SYDVKM. This CDR3 region has 13 residues. Study findings and constraints: TCR clonal expansion peaked in HTLV-1-associated myelopathy patients and was lowest in multiple sclerosis patients.

Described time point: longitudinal time-point 2. Preparation of the unsorted libraries drew on 2 million PBMCs stored at -80 C. Sequencing input: PBMCs. This chain links TRBV28 with TRBJ2-5; D ambiguous. This sequence was found in a female donor with HTLV-1-associated myelopathy (HAM/TSP). In nucleotides, the CDR3 is TGTGCCAGCAGTTTATTCGACGAAGAGACCCAGTACTTC. This gives the protein CASSLFDEETQYF.